This passage covers 17 T cell receptor beta chains from one sample sequenced in a study of blood T cell repertoires in COVID-19. Method: immunoSEQ multiplex PCR; TCRdb's copy keeps in-frame clones and lacks some. The sample gives tens of thousands of clones, approximately 92% of which show up once; under 20% is in the top ten. Sequencing input: peripheral blood. These receptors came from a woman in her sixties with COVID-19, enrolled during active disease.

The chain has TRBV30 and TRBJ1-6; D possibly corresponds to TRBD1 (5 bases). V was shortened by 3 bases and J by 10 bases, with 16 bases between the two germline ends. The germline CDR1 and CDR2 sequences are GTSNPN and SVGIG (reference sequence). This CDR3 spans 14 amino acids. CDR3 nucleotides: TGTGCCTGGAGAGCACTTCCCGGGGGATCACCCCTCCACTTT. Protein sequence: CAWRALPGGSPLHF.

This chain links TRBV9 with TRBJ1-6; no definite D call. Trimming removed 3 bases from V and 7 bases from J, with 5 bases in between. The CDR3 contains 12 residues. CDR1 and CDR2 (germline): SGDLS, YYNGEE. The CDR3 nucleotides are TGTGCCAGCAGCGCGGGGAATTCACCCCTCCACTTT. Its translation is CASSAGNSPLHF.

The chain combines TRBV7-8 with TRBJ1-5; D uncertain. The germline V and J ends were trimmed by 2 bases and 7 bases, with 12 bases remaining between them. Germline lookup yields CDR1 SGHVS and CDR2 FQNEAQ. The CDR3 has 14 amino acids. The CDR3 loop is CASSLTPGGQPQHF. In nucleotides, the CDR3 is TGTGCCAGCAGCTTAACTCCGGGAGGGCAGCCCCAGCATTTT.

This chain joins TRBV18 and TRBJ1-4; possible D gene TRBD1, 5 bases. Per the germline V gene, CDR1 is KGHSH and CDR2 is LQKENI. With 3 bases removed from V and 7 bases from J, the gap between germline ends came to 9 bases. The CDR3 is made up of 13 amino acids. CDR3 bases: TGTGCCAGCTCACCGGGACTCGCTGAAAAACTGTTTTTT. Its translation: CASSPGLAEKLFF.

V is TRBV2 and J is TRBJ1-4; D may be TRBD1 (5 bases). With 3 bases removed from V and 7 bases from J, the gap between germline ends came to 21 bases. Germline CDR1 SNHLY, CDR2 FYNNEI. The CDR3 extends over 17 amino acids. CDR3 DNA sequence: TGTGCCAGCAGTGAGGCGGGGGGGACCCCAGGTCGTGAAAAACTGTTTTTT. Its translation is CASSEAGGTPGREKLFF.

The rearrangement links TRBV15 to TRBJ2-7; 7 nucleotides match TRBD2. Germline-derived CDR1 and CDR2 are LNHNV and YYDKDF (reference sequence). The CDR3 spans 14 residues. Trimming removed 5 bases from V and 3 bases from J; junction bases left unmatched: 7. CDR3 bases: TGTGCCACCAGCCCCAGCGGGGATAGCTACGAGCAGTACTTC. This encodes CATSPSGDSYEQYF.

The chain recombines TRBV3-1 (or the pseudogene TRBV3-2) with TRBJ2-2, with a possible D match to TRBD2 (5 bases). V was pared by 2 bases and J by 0 bases, with 13 bases between. Germline values: CDR1 LGHDT, CDR2 YNNKEL (reference sequence). CDR3 length: 17 residues. This CDR3 is CASSQRGQVPNTGELFF. Here the CDR3 DNA reads TGTGCCAGCAGCCAAAGAGGGCAGGTCCCGAACACCGGGGAGCTGTTTTTT.

The chain employs TRBV28 and TRBJ2-7, with 10 bases that match TRBD2. V lost 4 bases, J lost 5 bases, and 5 bases stayed unmatched. The CDR3 is 14 amino acids. Germline assignment: CDR1 MDHEN and CDR2 SYDVKM. Here the CDR3 reads CASSSSGRGHEQYF. CDR3 in DNA: TGTGCCAGCAGTTCTAGCGGGAGAGGGCACGAGCAGTACTTC.

Concerning this clone itself: At one of its ends the junction is not consistent with the germline gene, which may arise from a read error. This chain joins TRBV7-2 and TRBJ2-1; D gene ambiguous. This CDR3 has 9 residues. The germline gives CDR1 SGHTA, CDR2 FQGNSA. CDR3 in amino acids: CASSYFPIF. DNA for the CDR3: TGTGCCAGCAGCTACTTCCCGATCTTC.

V usage is TRBV7-2 and J usage is TRBJ2-5; no clear D gene. The CDR3 has 15 amino acids. V gave up 0 bases and J gave up 1 base, with 9 bases separating them. Germline V lookup: CDR1 SGHTA, CDR2 FQGNSA. CDR3 loop: CASSLAHTTQETQYF. The CDR3 nucleotides are TGTGCCAGCAGCTTAGCCCATACTACCCAAGAGACCCAGTACTTC.

A single count supports this clone. CDR3 DNA: TGTGCCAGTAGTACCCGACAGGTTTATAGCAATCAGCCCCAGCATTTT. This sequence encodes CASSTRQVYSNQPQHF. The J gene is TRBJ1-5, the V gene TRBV19; a possible D gene is TRBD1 (6 bases). Germline CDR1 LNHDA, CDR2 SQIVND (reference sequence). V shed 4 bases and J shed 0 bases, with 13 bases lying between them. The CDR3 is made up of 16 amino acids.

The chain recombines TRBV6-5 with TRBJ2-1; 7 nucleotides match TRBD2. The ends lost 7 bases at V and 7 bases at J; junction bases unmatched: 10. This CDR3 has 14 residues. Per the germline V gene, CDR1 is MNHEY and CDR2 is SVGAGI. The CDR3: CASKRREIWNEQFF. CDR3 sequence (DNA): TGTGCCAGCAAGAGGCGGGAGATATGGAATGAGCAGTTCTTC.

V gene TRBV7-9 combines with J gene TRBJ1-5; maybe TRBD1 (6 bases). Per germline, CDR1 SEHNR and CDR2 FQNEAQ (reference sequence). Trimming cost V 5 bases and J 2 bases, with 16 bases left between them. CDR3 length: 16 residues. CDR3 DNA: TGTGCCAGCAGCCTTGGGGGCGGCGGCGGCAATCAGCCCCAGCATTTT. Its translation is CASSLGGGGGNQPQHF. The whole variable domain, remainder taken from reference TRBV7-9 and TRBJ1-5, is DTGVSQNPRHKITKRGQNVTFRCDPISEHNRLYWYRQTLGQGPEFLTYFQNEAQLEKSRLLSDRFSAERPKGSFSTLEIQRTEQGDSAMYLCASSLGGGGGNQPQHFGDGTRLSIL.

This chain links TRBV27 with TRBJ2-7, with 8 bases fitting TRBD2. The V and J ends lost 2 bases and 0 bases, in that order; junction bases with no gene match: 18. The germline V gene encodes CDR1 MNHEY and CDR2 SMNVEV (reference sequence). This CDR3 is built from 20 residues. CDR3 sequence (DNA): TGTGCCAGCAGTTTACGCCCGGCGGGACTGAGCGGGAGAATCTCCTACGAGCAGTACTTC. Translation: CASSLRPAGLSGRISYEQYF.

The J gene is TRBJ1-3, the V gene TRBV6-1; 10 positions match TRBD1. Germline CDR1 is MNHNS and CDR2 is SASEGT. Trimming at V came to 3 bases and at J to 4 bases, leaving 6 bases not matched to a gene. This CDR3 contains 16 residues. CDR3 sequence (DNA): TGTGCCAGCAGTGATCCGGGACAGGGGAAAGGAAACACCATATATTTT. Translating gives CASSDPGQGKGNTIYF.

The rearrangement links TRBV12-5 to TRBJ2-7, with 8 bases aligning to TRBD1. Germline values: CDR1 LGHNT, CDR2 FRNRAP. Germline trimming cut 6 bases from V and 5 bases from J; bases unmatched to any gene: 9. The CDR3 spans 14 residues. Here the CDR3 reads CASGSDRASHEQYF. The CDR3 nucleotides are TGTGCTAGTGGGTCGGACAGGGCTTCCCACGAGCAGTACTTC.

This chain joins TRBV19 and TRBJ1-5, with 8 positions matching TRBD1. The CDR3 extends over 13 amino acids. The germline CDR1 and CDR2 sequences are LNHDA and SQIVND (reference sequence). Trimming removed 8 bases from V and 4 bases from J; junction bases left unmatched: 4. The CDR3 is CASGQGYNQPQHF. The CDR3 region has the DNA TGTGCCAGTGGACAGGGATATAATCAGCCCCAGCATTTT.